This T cell receptor (beta chain) came from a study of blood T cell repertoires in COVID-19. In the study overall: Collection of acute and convalescent COVID-19 samples took place in the United States, Italy and Spain.

In the source study's methods: Nucleated cell counts were estimated from reference gene primer amplification. Here immunoSEQ multiplex PCR was the method, and the copy in TCRdb shows in-frame clones only, minus some. V and J calls and clone size are given by that table; D and trimming were obtained from the DNA. The sample lists some 120,000 clones; approximately 89% were seen once. Germline CDR1 is MNHEY and CDR2 is SVGAGI. V lost 1 base, J lost 4 bases, and 13 bases lay in between. The CDR3 is 15 amino acids. The TCR originated in a woman aged 60-75 years with acute or convalescent COVID-19. The material sequenced was peripheral blood. V gene TRBV6-5 combines with J gene TRBJ1-1, with D possibly TRBD1 on 6 matching bases. As DNA, the CDR3 is TGTGCCAGCAGTTACTTACCCTCGACAGGCACTGAAGCTTTCTTT. Its translation is CASSYLPSTGTEAFF.